This T cell receptor (beta chain) was retrieved from a study of cytomegalovirus exposure and HLA in healthy donors (dated by TCRdb to 2015 to 2018). Notes on the research overall: In an earlier analysis of roughly 590 of the donors, approximately 260 Gb of sequence data and some 100 million unique TCR beta sequences from about 190 million T cells were reported. An early release that covered more than 550 HLA-typed donors contained approximately 300 gigabases of sequencing data and 85 million to 100 million unique TCR sequences. Of the approximately 400 genotyped donors, roughly 85% fell in the genetic ancestry cluster associated with self-reported Caucasian donors. The study aimed to test whether signatures of past pathogen exposure could be identified by cataloging public T cell receptors. The study used immunosequencing to profile the T cell repertoires of under 700 subjects and linked those repertoires to cytomegalovirus serostatus. A separate validation cohort of roughly 110 different subjects was used in addition to the 666-subject first cohort. The study combined high-throughput TCR immunosequencing, statistical association of individual TCRs with disease status, and machine learning to predict cytomegalovirus infection status. A later analysis re-examined previously published TCR beta repertoires from about 670 donors and added high-resolution HLA genotyping to investigate patterns of TCR occurrence. In the later analysis, no new phenotypic data were used to find candidate immune exposures; instead, reliance was placed on TCR beta sequences and their occurrence across donors. An earlier analysis of several hundred of the donors applied high-throughput TCR beta sequencing to assess whether each TCR beta V gene segment acted as functional or pseudogenic. Donor age, sex, ethnicity and CMV serostatus were collected together with the repertoire data. A later genetic analysis took genome-wide SNP genotypes for about three fifths of the roughly 700 donors and used that subset as a discovery cohort. All discovery cohort repertoires had been generated using a single sequencing platform. HLA typing included class I and class II loci at four-digit resolution. The number of donors typed differed by locus, with 629-630 for A, B, C, DRB1 and DQB1, roughly 550 for DQA1, 600 to 610 for DPA1, and around 460 for DPB1. Because of strong linkage in the cohort, four to six DR-DQ haplotypes were treated as single units for association and clustering. Across about 370 genotyped donors of the cohort, an average of roughly 200,000 unique TCR beta nucleotide sequences per donor were sequenced, and roughly 17% of those sequences were non-productive.

Library generation was performed with the immunoSEQ multiplex PCR assay. For the multiplex PCR, a mixture combining 60 forward primers for TCR Vbeta segments and 13 reverse primers for TCR Jbeta segments was used. The CDR3 region of rearranged TCR beta genes was amplified from genomic DNA by a multiplex PCR assay. The amplified TCR beta libraries were sequenced on the Illumina HiSeq System as 87-base-pair reads. In the authors' own workflow: A later analysis tallied around 82 million unique TCR beta chains across the 660 or so repertoires, and some 10 million of those chains were shared by two or more donors. A nearest-neighbor algorithm error-corrected the raw reads and collapsed the reads into unique sequences, merging closely related sequences to remove PCR and sequencing errors. CDR3 sequences were aligned to IMGT reference sequences to assign V, D and J gene segments. For a sequence to be retained, a match of at least six nucleotides to both a V gene segment and a J gene segment was required. Rearrangements were classified as productive when the CDR3 lacked stop codons and remained in frame with V and J, and all other rearrangements were classified as non-productive. CDR3 was defined according to IMGT convention as the region running from the second conserved V-encoded cysteine to the conserved J-encoded phenylalanine. The earlier analysis of fewer than 750 of the donors excluded sequences that lacked an unambiguous match to a single V gene segment. An earlier analysis of approximately 590 of the donors classified V segments as functional when productive rearrangements were above 56.7% and as segregating when the standard deviation between donors was above 5%. A statistical classification framework was built to diagnose cytomegalovirus status from the catalog of TCR beta chain sequences. In a later analysis, TCR nucleotide sequences were compared against IMGT/GENE-DB human TR gene sequences so that V and J genes could be assigned. Using the TCRdist pipeline, a later analysis assigned CDR3 sequences along with most-parsimonious VDJ recombination scenarios. In a later analysis, every TCR beta chain was defined by the combination of its CDR3 amino acid sequence and its V-gene family, and reads without a unique V-gene family were dropped. As a way to deal with suspected cross-contamination and a sequencing artifact, a later analysis dropped 450 to 600 nucleotide sequences that were highly shared and had low generation probability. For each public chain, a later analysis derived a clonal expansion index from normalized ranks of inferred template counts within each repertoire. A later analysis computed generation probabilities with a VDJ recombination model fitted to out-of-frame rearrangements, and checked the results against IGoR. Hypergeometric tests were used in a later analysis to score TCR-TCR, TCR-HLA and TCR-CMV co-occurrence, with a repertoire-size bias correction applied to the TCR pairs. A later analysis estimated false discovery rates by permuting HLA or CMV assignments 20 times. In a later analysis, co-occurring TCRs were grouped using DBSCAN, with TCRdist sequence similarity added in when clustering inside HLA-allele-positive subsets. Repertoires with fewer than 30,000 or more than 120,000 public chains were left out of co-occurrence clustering, as were a handful of repertoires with anomalous nucleotide sharing. TCRdb stores this immuneACCESS table with in-frame sequences only. Part of the clones is absent; in the studies checked, under half of the shortfall reflects unresolved V genes, and no reason is known for the rest. V and J calls and clone size follow that table, whereas D and trimming were derived from the DNA. The sample table contains 140,000 to 150,000 clones; only one count was recorded for over 70% of them. Jointly, the top ten make up around 7% of the sample.

A word on this clone: It has no known antigen specificity. The input lacks base qualities; no much larger clone sits a single base away.

What the study reported, not specific to this receptor: Several of the top co-occurrence clusters appeared to be linked to parvovirus B19, influenza, CMV and Epstein-Barr virus, according to a later analysis. A cluster of highly shared sequence variants was judged likely to be a technical artifact of the sequencing pipeline. When HLA alleles, especially DR and DQ, strongly co-occurred, TCR associations were difficult to assign to individual alleles. According to the authors, the approach could potentially be generalized to other disease states and immunological phenotypes. A further reported finding was that TCR beta sequences accurately predicted the HLA-A and HLA-B alleles for most subjects in the first cohort. The 87-base-pair reads could not distinguish some IMGT-functional V segments, including TRBV6-2 and TRBV6-3, so those segments were excluded. Most CMV-associated TCR beta chains appeared to be HLA-restricted in a later analysis, and the HLA associations seemed to be driven largely by CMV exposure. The presence/absence analyses assumed that sequencing depth was roughly uniform across donors, and that assumption may not be true. A later analysis associated around 16,000 TCR beta sequences with specific HLA alleles at a false discovery rate of 0.05. In a later genetic analysis, fewer N-insertions in productive TCRs were reported among donors in an Asian-associated ancestry cluster than the approximately 670-donor mean. According to a later analysis, TCR association rates differed among HLA loci, with DRB1 alleles showing the most associated TCRs and HLA-C alleles showing the fewest. Linkage disequilibrium might explain the correlated functional status among segregating V segments, but an unknown experimental factor could not be ruled out. A total of 150 or so TCR beta chains were listed by the study as associated with cytomegalovirus. In vitro tests confirmed that a few of the cytomegalovirus-associated TCR beta chains recognize cytomegalovirus antigens. Broadly in line with IMGT annotations, most TCR beta V segments showed up in productive rearrangements about 87% or about 30% of the time in an earlier analysis of 450 to 750 of the donors. In a later analysis, HLA-associated TCR beta chains were found to be more clonally expanded and to have lower generation probabilities than equally common non-associated chains. Because HLA typing was unavailable for some donors at each locus, only the typed subset was used in association tests. Because counts were too low, 15 to 20 rarely observed V segments, including chromosome 9 orphons, were excluded from the earlier analysis of around 590 of the donors. While some public TCRs were present in many individuals, most TCR sequences turned up only very rarely across donors. Cytomegalovirus status was reported to be diagnosed by the classifier with high specificity and sensitivity in both the original and validation cohorts. The cohort was sequenced for TCR beta chains only, and without alpha or paired-chain data the features that could be detected were limited. For the cohort, immune exposure information was limited to CMV serostatus. V-gene and J-gene trimming of TCR beta chains was associated with a missense DCLRE1C variant in a later genetic analysis, and the association was replicated in an independent cohort.

Trimming takes 6 bases from V and 8 bases from J, and the germline ends sit 32 bases apart. According to the germline V gene (reference sequence), CDR1 reads LNHDA and CDR2 reads SQIVND. The CDR3 holds 19 amino acids from the cysteine to the phenylalanine. Only the CDR3 part of the read is kept: 57 bases, read in frame from the first base. The cohort comprised 670 or so healthy bone marrow donors. At the time of sampling, all cohort members were nominally healthy, though unrecorded immune exposures were likely present. The donor tested CMV seropositive, placing the donor among the approximately 290 seropositive members of the cohort. Each donor provided a peripheral blood sample, and peripheral blood mononuclear cells were used for TCR beta sequencing. Genomic DNA extraction from the blood cell samples was performed with the Qiagen DNeasy Blood Extraction Kit.

The sequence joins TRBV19 to TRBJ2-4; the D segment could be TRBD1, given 6 matching bases. Sequenced input: PBMCs. This clonotype was obtained from a woman between 40 and 50 years old in good health and CMV-seropositive. The nucleotide sequence reads as follows: TGTGCCAGTAGCTTAGGGGTTGGGACAACTGAAGTCTCGTCTCACATTCAGTACTTC. Its protein reads: CASSLGVGTTEVSSHIQYF.